Listed here are 28 T cell receptor beta chains from one sample, sequenced in a study of technical replicates of blood from a few donors (dated by TCRdb to the late 2010s). Library creation used the immunoSEQ multiplex PCR assay. Not all clones reach the TCRdb copy of this immuneACCESS table, which keeps in-frame sequences only. Checked studies attribute under half of the gap to unresolved V genes and leave the rest unexplained. Across this sample there are 65,000 to 85,000 clones, with about 92% seen only once. Around 0.38% of the sample is taken by the ten largest. The sample taken for sequencing was T cells isolated from PBMCs. Every receptor here comes from a human donor in good health.

This clone was seen a handful of times. This sequence joins TRBV14 and TRBJ1-2; the D gene is possibly TRBD1 (5 bases). V was trimmed by 0 bases and J by 5 bases, leaving 7 bases between them. CDR1 is SGHDN and CDR2 is FVKESK in the germline V gene. The CDR3 runs to 13 residues. CDR3 region: CASSQEGRYGYTF. The DNA for the CDR3 is TGTGCCAGCAGCCAAGAGGGGCGGTATGGCTACACCTTC.

The CDR3 loop is CASSHRGTEAFF. The CDR3 region has the DNA TGTGCCAGCAGCCACAGGGGCACTGAAGCTTTCTTT. The chain links TRBV5-5 to TRBJ1-1; 7 bases match TRBD1. V shed 4 bases and J 4 bases; nucleotides not matched to a gene: 1. Germline assignment: CDR1 SGHKS and CDR2 YYEKEE (reference sequence). The CDR3 totals 12 residues.

The chain combines TRBV9 with TRBJ1-2; 9 bases are shared with TRBD1. The germline V gene encodes CDR1 SGDLS and CDR2 YYNGEE. Trimming cost V 4 bases and J 4 bases; bases outside gene matches: 8. The CDR3 runs 15 residues. Written as DNA, the CDR3 is TGTGCCAGCAGCACTGGTACAGGGGGCGTCTATGGCTACACCTTC. Protein product: CASSTGTGGVYGYTF.

The CDR3 DNA reads TGTGCCAGTAGTATCGGACAGTACAATGAGCAGTTCTTC. Protein product: CASSIGQYNEQFF. V usage is TRBV19 and J usage is TRBJ2-1; D is perhaps TRBD1 (6 bases). V shed 3 bases and J shed 4 bases, with 7 bases lying between them. The length of the CDR3 is 13 residues. Germline V gene lookup returns CDR1 LNHDA and CDR2 SQIVND (reference sequence).

The chain is built from TRBV2 and TRBJ1-5; D is unclear. The V gene's germline CDR1 is SNHLY and CDR2 FYNNEI. Trimming shortened V by 3 bases and J by 4 bases, and 13 bases separated the two germline ends. CDR3 length: 15 amino acids. CDR3 in amino acids: CASSDMGVPNQPQHF. The CDR3 region has the DNA TGTGCCAGCAGTGATATGGGAGTACCAAATCAGCCCCAGCATTTT. Combining the CDR3 with reference TRBV2 and TRBJ1-5 gives the whole variable domain EPEVTQTPSHQVTQMGQEVILRCVPISNHLYFYWYRQILGQKVEFLVSFYNNEISEKSEIFDDQFSVERPDGSNFTLKIRSTKLEDSAMYFCASSDMGVPNQPQHFGDGTRLSIL.

The chain carries TRBV4-1 and TRBJ2-3, with 9 bases that match TRBD2. This CDR3 has 16 amino acids. Germline V gene sequence: CDR1 MGHRA, CDR2 YSYEKL. Trimming took 1 base from V and 6 from J; bases not matched to a gene: 8. The CDR3 sequence: CASSQAPAGGADTQYF. CDR3 coding DNA: TGCGCCAGCAGCCAAGCCCCAGCGGGAGGTGCGGATACGCAGTATTTT.

V usage is TRBV27 and J usage is TRBJ2-7; 9 positions agree with TRBD1. The CDR3 totals 15 residues. The ends lost 5 bases at V and 3 bases at J; junction bases unmatched: 8. Germline CDR1 is MNHEY and CDR2 is SMNVEV (reference sequence). The CDR3 reads CASSATGTGNYEQYF. CDR3 bases: TGTGCCAGCAGTGCCACCGGGACAGGGAACTACGAGCAGTACTTC.

The chain uses TRBV4-3 and TRBJ2-1; tentative D call: TRBD2 (5 bases). V shed 0 bases and J shed 2 bases, with 11 bases lying between them. This CDR3 is 16 amino acids long. Germline CDR1 is LGHNA and CDR2 is YSLEER. The CDR3 DNA follows: TGCGCCAGCAGCCAAGAATTCGGGGATACCTACAATGAGCAGTTCTTC. Its protein product is CASSQEFGDTYNEQFF.

This sequence joins TRBV7-9 and TRBJ2-1; D is uncertain. V lost 3 bases and J 9 bases, leaving 15 bases between the germline ends. CDR3 length equals 14 residues. Germline CDR1 reads SEHNR; CDR2 reads FQNEAQ (reference sequence). The CDR3 is CASSLIAGLGEQFF. As DNA, the CDR3 is TGTGCCAGCAGCTTGATCGCTGGCCTAGGTGAGCAGTTCTTC. The whole variable domain, remainder taken from reference TRBV7-9 and TRBJ2-1, is DTGVSQNPRHKITKRGQNVTFRCDPISEHNRLYWYRQTLGQGPEFLTYFQNEAQLEKSRLLSDRFSAERPKGSFSTLEIQRTEQGDSAMYLCASSLIAGLGEQFFGPGTRLTVL.

The J gene is TRBJ1-4, the V gene TRBV27; 10 positions agree with TRBD1. V was clipped by 1 base and J by 4 bases; unmatched bases: 15. Germline lookup yields CDR1 MNHEY and CDR2 SMNVEV (reference sequence). CDR3 length equals 20 residues. CDR3 loop: CASSLYWTGGPTVINEKLFF. CDR3 DNA: TGTGCCAGCAGTTTATATTGGACAGGGGGACCTACTGTGATTAATGAAAAACTGTTTTTT. Based on the CDR3 plus reference TRBV27 and TRBJ1-4, the full variable domain is EAQVTQNPRYLITVTGKKLTVTCSQNMNHEYMSWYRQDPGLGLRQIYYSMNVEVTDKGDVPEGYKVSRKEKRNFPLILESPSPNQTSLYFCASSLYWTGGPTVINEKLFFGSGTQLSVL.

The chain uses TRBV28 and TRBJ2-3; a weak D match, TRBD2 (6 bases). In germline, CDR1 is MDHEN, CDR2 SYDVKM. CDR3 length: 14 amino acids. V shed 4 bases and J shed 4 bases, with 12 bases lying between them. The CDR3 DNA reads TGTGCCAGCAGTTCTCGGGGGAAGGCAGATACGCAGTATTTT. This sequence encodes CASSSRGKADTQYF.

A single count supports this clone. DNA of the CDR3: TGTGCCAGCAGTGAAGGTGGGGGGGCCCCCTACGAGCAGTACTTC. It is translated as CASSEGGGAPYEQYF. The genes are TRBV2 and TRBJ2-7; tentatively, D is TRBD2 (7 bases). Trimming left V 1 base short and J 2 bases short, with 12 bases between. Germline loops: CDR1 SNHLY, CDR2 FYNNEI. The CDR3 is made up of 15 amino acids.

V usage is TRBV10-3 and J usage is TRBJ1-1, with D possibly matching TRBD1 (5 bases). Trimming left V 4 bases short and J 1 base short, with 10 bases between. The CDR3 runs to 14 residues. Per germline, CDR1 ENHRY and CDR2 SYGVKD. The CDR3 here is CAISGNRTNTEAFF. The CDR3 nucleotides read TGTGCCATCAGTGGGAACAGGACGAACACTGAAGCTTTCTTT.

The chain couples TRBV30 to TRBJ2-3; 9 nucleotides line up with TRBD2. J was trimmed by 4 bases and V by 0 bases; bases with no gene match: 5. The CDR3 contains 15 residues. In germline, CDR1 is GTSNPN, CDR2 SVGIG (reference sequence). In DNA, the CDR3 is TGTGCCTGGAGTGTAGGGACTAGCTGGGCAGATACGCAGTATTTT. Its translation is CAWSVGTSWADTQYF. Full variable domain (remainder filled in from reference TRBV30 and TRBJ2-3): SQTIHQWPATLVQPVGSPLSLECTVEGTSNPNLYWYRQAAGRGLQLLFYSVGIGQISSEVPQNLSASRPQDRQFILSSKKLLLSDSGFYLCAWSVGTSWADTQYFGPGTRLTVL.

The chain employs TRBV7-6 and TRBJ1-2; D is possibly TRBD1 (6 bases). Trimming shortened V by 2 bases and J by 4 bases, and 8 bases separated the two germline ends. Germline V gives CDR1 SGHVS, CDR2 FNYEAQ. The CDR3 runs 13 residues. This chain's CDR3 is CASSLQGFYGYTF. The CDR3, as DNA: TGTGCCAGCAGCTTACAGGGGTTCTATGGCTACACCTTC.

The chain recombines TRBV5-6 with TRBJ1-1; TRBD1 might be the D (5 bases). V gave up 4 bases and J gave up 0 bases, with 10 bases separating them. Germline CDR1 and CDR2: SGHDT and YYEEEE. CDR3 size: 14 residues. The CDR3 DNA sequence: TGTGCCAGCAGCCCAGGGTTGATGAACACTGAAGCTTTCTTT. It yields the protein CASSPGLMNTEAFF.

The chain joins TRBV30 to TRBJ2-3, with 12 bases matching TRBD2. V was pared by 4 bases and J by 0 bases, with 5 bases of the junction left unmatched. Germline loops: CDR1 GTSNPN, CDR2 SVGIG (reference sequence). This CDR3 contains 16 residues. In DNA, the CDR3 is TGTGCCTGGAAAGGACTAGCGGGGATTAGCACAGATACGCAGTATTTT. Translated: CAWKGLAGISTDTQYF.

The rearrangement joins TRBV2 to TRBJ1-1; D perhaps matches TRBD1 (5 bases). Germline assignment: CDR1 SNHLY and CDR2 FYNNEI. This CDR3 region has 15 residues. The V and J ends lost 2 bases and 7 bases respectively, with 17 bases between them. CDR3 sequence (DNA): TGTGCCAGCAGTGAAAGGAGGGGAAACAGAGTTGAAGCTTTCTTT. Its translation is CASSERRGNRVEAFF.

This chain links TRBV30 with TRBJ2-1, with TRBD2 as a possible D gene (5 bases). In germline, CDR1 is GTSNPN, CDR2 SVGIG (reference sequence). This CDR3 spans 15 amino acids. V was clipped by 0 bases and J by 0 bases, with 9 bases between them. Here the CDR3 DNA reads TGTGCCTGGAGTGTACTAGGTGGCTCCTACAATGAGCAGTTCTTC. Translating it yields CAWSVLGGSYNEQFF.

This chain joins TRBV6-1 and TRBJ1-2, with 9 bases aligning to TRBD1. The CDR3 sequence is 17 residues long. Germline lookup yields CDR1 MNHNS and CDR2 SASEGT. V was clipped by 4 bases and J by 5 bases; unmatched bases: 14. CDR3 loop: CASSVSRRGTGPYGYTF. The CDR3 DNA follows: TGTGCCAGCAGTGTTTCCAGGAGGGGGACAGGGCCGTATGGCTACACCTTC.

The chain has TRBV6-5 and TRBJ1-1, with 7 bases lining up with TRBD1. V shed 0 bases, J shed 4 bases, and the junction held 2 bases outside the gene matches. CDR1 MNHEY and CDR2 SVGAGI come from the germline V gene. The CDR3 runs to 14 residues. CDR3 protein: CASSYSEGATEAFF. Written as DNA, the CDR3 is TGTGCCAGCAGTTACTCGGAGGGGGCCACTGAAGCTTTCTTT.

This rearrangement joins TRBV10-3 to TRBJ2-1; no definite D call. The CDR3 is made up of 13 amino acids. Trimming left V 4 bases short and J 5 bases short, with 9 bases between. From germline, CDR1 is ENHRY and CDR2 SYGVKD. This chain's CDR3 is CAISGRSDNEQFF. CDR3 nucleotides: TGTGCCATCAGTGGGCGGTCAGACAATGAGCAGTTCTTC.

The chain combines TRBV7-2 with TRBJ2-2, with a tentative D call TRBD1 (5 bases). Trimming pared 6 bases from V and 4 bases from J, leaving 12 bases between. The CDR3 is 14 residues long. In germline, CDR1 is SGHTA, CDR2 FQGNSA. This CDR3 is CASSRARGTGELFF. CDR3 sequence (DNA): TGTGCCAGCAGTAGGGCTAGGGGCACCGGGGAGCTGTTTTTT. Based on the CDR3 plus reference TRBV7-2 and TRBJ2-2, the full variable domain is GAGVSQSPSNKVTEKGKDVELRCDPISGHTALYWYRQSLGQGLEFLIYFQGNSAPDKSGLPSDRFSAERTGGSVSTLTIQRTQQEDSAVYLCASSRARGTGELFFGEGSRLTVL.

This chain connects TRBV15 to TRBJ1-2, with D perhaps matching TRBD1 (6 bases). Trimming cost V 5 bases and J 8 bases, with 21 bases left between them. The CDR3 contains 15 residues. Per the germline V gene, CDR1 is LNHNV and CDR2 is YYDKDF (reference sequence). The DNA for the CDR3 is TGTGCCACCAGCCGACTCCCAGCCAGGGGCGGGGGCTACACCTTC. It is translated as CATSRLPARGGGYTF. Looking up the rest from reference TRBV15 and TRBJ1-2 gives the full variable domain: DAMVIQNPRYQVTQFGKPVTLSCSQTLNHNVMYWYQQKSSQAPKLLFHYYDKDFNNEADTPDNFQSRRPNTSFCFLDIRSPGLGDTAMYLCATSRLPARGGGYTFGSGTRLTVV.

The chain links TRBV9 to TRBJ2-7; TRBD2 is a possible D gene (6 bases). Germline values: CDR1 SGDLS, CDR2 YYNGEE. The CDR3 sequence is 15 residues long. The V end was cut by 2 bases, the J end by 2 bases, with 14 bases between. The CDR3 loop is CASSVRGMDPYEQYF. CDR3 coding DNA: TGTGCCAGCAGCGTTCGCGGGATGGATCCCTACGAGCAGTACTTC.

The chain joins TRBV11-2 to TRBJ2-1, with 11 positions matching TRBD2. This CDR3 comprises 15 residues. The germline CDR1 and CDR2 sequences are SGHAT and FQNNGV. The J segment lost 4 bases and the V segment lost 5 bases, leaving 4 bases of the junction unmatched. The CDR3 sequence is CASSEPSGGYNEQFF. DNA for the CDR3: TGTGCCAGCAGCGAACCTAGCGGGGGGTACAATGAGCAGTTCTTC.

This clone was counted between two and nine times. The chain is built from TRBV30 and TRBJ1-1; D call uncertain. This CDR3 comprises 14 residues. With 0 bases removed from V and 3 bases from J, the gap between germline ends came to 11 bases. The germline CDR1 and CDR2 sequences are GTSNPN and SVGIG (reference sequence). Here the CDR3 DNA reads TGTGCCTGGAGTGTACTAATCGGGGACACTGAAGCTTTCTTT. Translating it yields CAWSVLIGDTEAFF.

As regards this clone: Germline and junction disagree at one end, which may indicate a read error. The chain couples TRBV7-7 to TRBJ2-7, with D maybe TRBD2 (5 bases). This CDR3 spans 15 amino acids. The V gene's germline CDR1 is SSHAT and CDR2 FNYEAQ (reference sequence). CDR3 sequence reads: CASSLGVGSSYEQYF. The CDR3 DNA sequence: TGTGCTAGCAGCCTCGGGGTTGGGAGCTCCTACGAGCAGTACTTC.